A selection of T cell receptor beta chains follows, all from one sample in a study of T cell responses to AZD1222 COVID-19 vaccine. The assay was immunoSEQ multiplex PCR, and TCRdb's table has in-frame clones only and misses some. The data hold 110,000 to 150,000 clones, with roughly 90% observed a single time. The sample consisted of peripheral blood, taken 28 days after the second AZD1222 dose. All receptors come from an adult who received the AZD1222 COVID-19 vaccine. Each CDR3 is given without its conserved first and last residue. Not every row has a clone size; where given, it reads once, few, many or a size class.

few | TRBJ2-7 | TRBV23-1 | ASSQKWTSGKSYEQY
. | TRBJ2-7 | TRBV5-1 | ASSYNTGEQY
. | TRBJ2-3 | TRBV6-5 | ASSYTQGPDTQY
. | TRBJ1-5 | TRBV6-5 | ASSYSLTDNQPQH
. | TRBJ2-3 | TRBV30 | AWSKGDTQY
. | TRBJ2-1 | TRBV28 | ASSFRGRPTSYNEQF
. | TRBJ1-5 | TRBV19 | ASSIDYPGTVVGNQPQH
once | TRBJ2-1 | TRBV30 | AWSGSGIGLQF
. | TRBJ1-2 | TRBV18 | ASSPPAGFNYGYT
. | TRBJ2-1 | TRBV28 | ASSIYDRVLDEQF
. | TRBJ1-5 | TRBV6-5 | ASSRGNQEPQH
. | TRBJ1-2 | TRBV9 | ASSVSGTRPSANYGYT
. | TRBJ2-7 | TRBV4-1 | ASSRGQGASYEQY
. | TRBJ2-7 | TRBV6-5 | ATEAGPSYEQY
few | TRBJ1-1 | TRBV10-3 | AISEGDRYTEAF
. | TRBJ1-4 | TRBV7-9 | ASSSGGQGAEKLF
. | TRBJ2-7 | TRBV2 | ASIQGVLGYEQY
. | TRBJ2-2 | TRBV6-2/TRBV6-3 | ASSQAGHPGELF
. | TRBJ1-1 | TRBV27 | ASSLGQMNTEAF
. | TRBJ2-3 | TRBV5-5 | ASSLLGTLSTDTQY
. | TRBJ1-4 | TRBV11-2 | ASSFGATNEKLF
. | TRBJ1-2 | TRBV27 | ASSPGQERGYT
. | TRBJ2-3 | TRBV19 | ASSIRQGVGDTQY
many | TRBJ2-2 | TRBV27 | ASSSLAGGHTGELF
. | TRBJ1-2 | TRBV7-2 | ASSSYRDRDLYGYT
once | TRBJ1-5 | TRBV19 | ASSPGQGRNQPQH
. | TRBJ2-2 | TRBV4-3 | ASSQEILGNTGELF
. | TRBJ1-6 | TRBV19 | ASSLTGVDNSPLH
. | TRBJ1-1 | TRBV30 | ASYLGAGAEAF
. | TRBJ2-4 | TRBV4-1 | ASSQDRENIQY
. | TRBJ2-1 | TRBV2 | ASSSTSGPYNEQF
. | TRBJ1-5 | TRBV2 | ASIRETHQPQH
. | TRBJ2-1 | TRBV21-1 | ASDRTGEAYNEQF
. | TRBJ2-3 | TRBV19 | ASSGGTSGAQDTQY
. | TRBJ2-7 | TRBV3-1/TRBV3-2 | ASSQVPSSYEQY
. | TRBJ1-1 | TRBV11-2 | ASSPGGGWNTEAF
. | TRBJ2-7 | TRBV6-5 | ASSYQGRGYEQY
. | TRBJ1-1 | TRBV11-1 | ASSPLTGGLNTEAF
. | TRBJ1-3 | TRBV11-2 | ASSLSLGNTIY
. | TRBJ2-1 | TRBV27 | ASSLSRPQQNEQF
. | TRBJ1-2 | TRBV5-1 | ASSLARRQGEPYGYT
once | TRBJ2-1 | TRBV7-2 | ASSQTSGRAFEQF
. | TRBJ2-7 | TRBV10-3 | AINPGLAGGYEQY
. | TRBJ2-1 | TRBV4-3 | ASSQENARSEQF
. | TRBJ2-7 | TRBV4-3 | ASSSKGTQGSHEQY
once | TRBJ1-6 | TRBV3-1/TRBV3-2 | ASSQGWAVNSPLH
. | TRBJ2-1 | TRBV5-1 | ASSLIRGTGGRGSYNEQF
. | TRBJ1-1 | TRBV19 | ASSWDGPTPEAF
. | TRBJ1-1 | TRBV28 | ASSLFSTEAF
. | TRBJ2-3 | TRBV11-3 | ASSLSGRSTDTQY
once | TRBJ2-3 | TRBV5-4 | ASSTGGRTDTQY
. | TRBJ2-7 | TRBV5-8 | ASSLPGVYEQY
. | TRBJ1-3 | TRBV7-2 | ASSPDRGGNTIY